A single sample gave rise to the 24 T cell receptor beta chains below, sequenced in a study of immune evolution from preneoplasia to lung adenocarcinoma. TCRdb keeps only in-frame clones here, not all; method: immunoSEQ multiplex PCR. The data hold 9,500 to 10,000 clones, with nearly 80% observed a single time. The material sequenced was FFPE lung adenocarcinoma in situ tissue. The receptors come from a person aged 80 or over with lung adenocarcinoma.

DNA for the CDR3: TGTGCCTGGAGTGTAGACGGCACAGATACGCAGTATTTT. Translated: CAWSVDGTDTQYF. This chain joins TRBV30 and TRBJ2-3; no firm D call. Germline assignment: CDR1 GTSNPN and CDR2 SVGIG (reference sequence). CDR3 length equals 13 residues. Trimming cost V 0 bases and J 1 base, with 5 bases left between them.

V usage is TRBV4-2 and J usage is TRBJ2-7; 8 nucleotides line up with TRBD2. CDR3 length: 15 amino acids. The germline gives CDR1 LGHNA, CDR2 YNFKEQ. Losses at the gene ends were 0 bases for V and 6 bases for J; bases not matched to a gene: 7. The CDR3 here is CASSQDPSRGGEQYF. The CDR3 coding sequence is TGTGCCAGCAGCCAAGATCCCTCCCGGGGGGGCGAGCAGTACTTC.

The gene calls are TRBV11-2 and TRBJ2-7; D is uncertain. The V gene's germline CDR1 is SGHAT and CDR2 FQNNGV. Trimming shortened V by 0 bases and J by 6 bases, and 9 bases separated the two germline ends. This CDR3 region has 13 residues. The CDR3 spells CASSLEGLFEQYF. The CDR3 nucleotides read TGTGCCAGCAGCTTAGAAGGTCTTTTCGAGCAGTACTTC.

The CDR3, as DNA: TGTGCCACCAGAGGAGGGAGACAATCAATGAACACTGAAGCTTTCTTT. It codes for CATRGGRQSMNTEAFF. The chain employs TRBV27 and TRBJ1-1; D is undetermined. The CDR3 is made up of 16 amino acids. With 10 bases removed from V and 0 bases from J, the gap between germline ends came to 21 bases. Germline assignment: CDR1 MNHEY and CDR2 SMNVEV (reference sequence).

This rearrangement joins TRBV19 to TRBJ2-3; no definite D call. CDR1 and CDR2 (germline): LNHDA, SQIVND (reference sequence). This CDR3 region has 14 residues. V gave up 3 bases and J gave up 0 bases, with 7 bases separating them. CDR3 DNA sequence: TGTGCCAGTAGTATGCAGAGCAGCACAGATACGCAGTATTTT. Translation gives CASSMQSSTDTQYF.

V and J are TRBV9 and TRBJ1-6; D might be TRBD1 (6 bases). Trimming cost V 0 bases and J 7 bases, with 8 bases left between them. The CDR3 loop spans 14 amino acids. Germline V gene lookup returns CDR1 SGDLS and CDR2 YYNGEE. DNA of the CDR3: TGTGCCAGCAGCGTAGTGGACAGAAATTCACCCCTCCACTTT. The encoded protein is CASSVVDRNSPLHF.

V is TRBV10-3 and J is TRBJ1-1, with TRBD1 matching 8 bases. V lost 3 bases and J lost 11; bases outside the gene matches: 8. Germline CDR1 and CDR2: ENHRY and SYGVKD. The CDR3 totals 13 residues. The DNA of the CDR3 is TGTGCCATCAGTGACCCCGACAGGGGATGGGCTTTCTTT. Translating it yields CAISDPDRGWAFF.

This clone was counted once. The V and J genes are TRBV7-2 and TRBJ1-1; TRBD1 aligns across 10 bases. Germline CDR1 and CDR2: SGHTA and FQGNSA. CDR3 length: 16 residues. The J segment lost 5 bases and the V segment lost 3 bases, leaving 9 bases of the junction unmatched. CDR3 nucleotides: TGTGCCAGCAGCTTCACCTCGGACAGGGGGGGAACTGAAGCTTTCTTT. It translates to CASSFTSDRGGTEAFF.

This rearrangement joins TRBV6-5 to TRBJ1-1; 9 bases match TRBD1. Losses at the gene ends were 4 bases for V and 11 bases for J; bases not matched to a gene: 5. This CDR3 contains 12 residues. From germline, CDR1 is MNHEY and CDR2 SVGAGI. The CDR3 loop is CASSSTGGAAFF. CDR3 bases: TGTGCCAGCAGTTCTACAGGGGGCGCGGCTTTCTTT.

This rearrangement joins TRBV15 to TRBJ1-5, with a tentative D call TRBD1 (6 bases). Germline-derived CDR1 and CDR2 are LNHNV and YYDKDF (reference sequence). The CDR3 spans 17 residues. The V gene lost 1 base and the J gene lost 0 bases, with 13 bases spanning the gap. The CDR3 here is CATSRGGGQFSNQPQHF. The CDR3 nucleotides are TGTGCCACCAGCAGAGGGGGGGGGCAGTTTAGCAATCAGCCCCAGCATTTT.

Regarding this clone: The junction departs from germline at one end; a sequencing error may be responsible. This chain joins TRBV2 and TRBJ2-5, with 9 bases identical to TRBD2. Germline CDR1 SNHLY, CDR2 FYNNEI. This CDR3 spans 16 amino acids. The CDR3 nucleotides read TGTGCCAGCCGTGAGCGGGGACTAGCAAAAATAGAGACCCAGTACTTC. Residues: CASRERGLAKIETQYF.

The V and J genes are TRBV18 and TRBJ2-4; D not certain. The V and J ends lost 0 bases and 5 bases respectively, with 11 bases between them. CDR1 and CDR2 (germline): KGHSH, LQKENI. The CDR3 has 15 residues. The CDR3 region is CASSPPGKEQNIQYF. In DNA, the CDR3 is TGTGCCAGCTCACCACCGGGAAAGGAACAAAACATTCAGTACTTC.

The rearrangement links TRBV2 to TRBJ2-1; tentatively, D is TRBD1 or TRBD2 (6 bases each). The CDR3 is 16 amino acids. Germline-derived CDR1 and CDR2 are SNHLY and FYNNEI. Trimming took off 7 bases at V and 0 bases at J, with 16 bases between the two ends. The CDR3 nucleotides are TGTGCCAGCACCCCCCCGGGGGCGAGCTCCTACAATGAGCAGTTCTTC. As protein: CASTPPGASSYNEQFF. The full variable domain, completed using reference TRBV2 and TRBJ2-1, is EPEVTQTPSHQVTQMGQEVILRCVPISNHLYFYWYRQILGQKVEFLVSFYNNEISEKSEIFDDQFSVERPDGSNFTLKIRSTKLEDSAMYFCASTPPGASSYNEQFFGPGTRLTVL.

The genes are TRBV30 and TRBJ1-6, with D perhaps TRBD1 (5 bases). V lost 4 bases and J lost 10, with 17 bases in between. CDR3 length equals 14 residues. Per the germline V gene, CDR1 is GTSNPN and CDR2 is SVGIG (reference sequence). The CDR3 is CAWTPFEGWSPLHF. The CDR3, as DNA: TGTGCCTGGACCCCTTTTGAGGGGTGGTCACCCCTCCACTTT.

This clone was detected a few times. The chain links TRBV28 to TRBJ2-5; D gene unclear. The CDR3 sequence is 12 residues long. Germline V gene lookup returns CDR1 MDHEN and CDR2 SYDVKM. V was pared by 1 base and J by 5 bases, with 5 bases between. The CDR3 nucleotides read TGTGCCAGCAGTTTATCTCGGGAGACCCAGTACTTC. Protein sequence: CASSLSRETQYF.

CDR3 amino acids: CASSRWDTGELFF. The CDR3 coding sequence is TGCGCCAGCAGCCGATGGGACACCGGGGAGCTGTTTTTT. The chain is built from TRBV4-3 and TRBJ2-2; D remains ambiguous. Germline V gene data show CDR1 as LGHNA and CDR2 as YSLEER. This CDR3 comprises 13 residues. V dropped 4 bases and J dropped 3 bases, with 6 bases sitting between them.

This clone appeared a few times. This chain connects TRBV7-9 to TRBJ2-1; 10 bases align to TRBD1. V trimming: 5 bases; J trimming: 8 bases; junction bases outside the gene matches: 12. This CDR3 contains 16 residues. The germline CDR1 and CDR2 sequences are SEHNR and FQNEAQ (reference sequence). The CDR3 protein is CASSPRQGARVDEQFF. DNA of the CDR3: TGTGCCAGCAGCCCCCGACAGGGGGCTAGGGTCGATGAGCAGTTCTTC.

This clone was counted between two and nine times. The rearrangement joins TRBV5-4 to TRBJ1-6; D possibly corresponds to TRBD1 (5 bases). This CDR3 has 16 amino acids. V lost 0 bases to trimming and J lost 5 bases, with 12 bases between them. CDR1 and CDR2 (germline): SGHNT, YYREEE (reference sequence). The CDR3 bases are TGTGCCAGCAGCTTGGGGGGTACAGGAGATAATTCACCCCTCCACTTT. Translation: CASSLGGTGDNSPLHF.

V usage is TRBV18 and J usage is TRBJ2-3; D remains unclear. Germline values: CDR1 KGHSH, CDR2 LQKENI. Trimming removed 2 bases at V and 0 bases at J, with 9 bases between. CDR3 length: 15 amino acids. CDR3 coding DNA: TGTGCCAGCTCACCAAGGGATGCTAGCACAGATACGCAGTATTTT. This codes for CASSPRDASTDTQYF.

The CDR3 region is CASTNTRGYTF. The CDR3 DNA reads TGTGCCAGCACCAACACCCGCGGCTACACCTTC. The chain joins TRBV6-5 to TRBJ1-2, with unresolved D. The length of the CDR3 is 11 residues. In germline, CDR1 is MNHEY, CDR2 SVGAGI. V lost 7 bases and J lost 8, with 11 bases in between.

This chain connects TRBV28 to TRBJ2-3; D is possibly TRBD1 or TRBD2 (5 bases each). This CDR3 region has 16 residues. V lost 6 bases and J lost 0, with 16 bases in between. CDR1 is MDHEN, CDR2 SYDVKM, per germline. The CDR3, as DNA: TGTGCCAGCAGGGGATGGGGGACCTCTAGCACAGATACGCAGTATTTT. Translating it yields CASRGWGTSSTDTQYF.

This clone was recorded a few times. V is TRBV7-2 and J is TRBJ1-1; no clear D gene. CDR1 is SGHTA, CDR2 FQGNSA, per germline. Trimming removed 7 bases at V and 2 bases at J, with 8 bases between. CDR3 length: 12 amino acids. The CDR3 spells CASNRPNTEAFF. Written as DNA, the CDR3 is TGTGCCAGCAACCGGCCAAACACTGAAGCTTTCTTT.

CDR3 sequence reads: CASSPLGGQPQHF. The CDR3 DNA sequence: TGTGCCAGCAGTCCCTTAGGGGGTCAGCCCCAGCATTTT. The V gene is TRBV7-2, the J gene TRBJ1-5; possible D gene TRBD1, 6 bases. This CDR3 contains 13 residues. CDR1 is SGHTA, CDR2 FQGNSA, per germline. V gave up 6 bases and J gave up 6 bases, with 12 bases separating them.

This clone was recorded only once. The chain employs TRBV10-3 and TRBJ2-7; 9 bases map to TRBD2. Germline V gene lookup returns CDR1 ENHRY and CDR2 SYGVKD. The ends lost 7 bases at V and 4 bases at J; junction bases unmatched: 5. The CDR3 extends over 13 amino acids. The CDR3 is CAIMASGDYEQYF. CDR3 DNA sequence: TGTGCCATCATGGCTAGCGGGGATTACGAGCAGTACTTC.